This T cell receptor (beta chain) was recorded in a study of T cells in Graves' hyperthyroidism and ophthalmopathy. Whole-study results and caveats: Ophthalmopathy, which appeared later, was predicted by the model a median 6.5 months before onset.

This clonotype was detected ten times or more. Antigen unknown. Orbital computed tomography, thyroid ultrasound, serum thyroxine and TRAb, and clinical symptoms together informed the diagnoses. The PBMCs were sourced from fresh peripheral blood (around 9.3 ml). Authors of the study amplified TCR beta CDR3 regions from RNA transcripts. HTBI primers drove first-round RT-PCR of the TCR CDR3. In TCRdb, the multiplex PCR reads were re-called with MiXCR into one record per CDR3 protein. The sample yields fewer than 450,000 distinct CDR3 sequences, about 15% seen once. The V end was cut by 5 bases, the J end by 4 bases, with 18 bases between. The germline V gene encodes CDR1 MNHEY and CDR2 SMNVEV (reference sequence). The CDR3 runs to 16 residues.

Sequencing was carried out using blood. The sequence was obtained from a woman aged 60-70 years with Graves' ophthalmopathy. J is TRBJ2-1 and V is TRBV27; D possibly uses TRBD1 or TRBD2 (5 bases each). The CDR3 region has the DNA TGTGCCAGCAGTCCGAACCCGGGACCGCTATACAATGAGCAGTTCTTC. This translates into CASSPNPGPLYNEQFF.